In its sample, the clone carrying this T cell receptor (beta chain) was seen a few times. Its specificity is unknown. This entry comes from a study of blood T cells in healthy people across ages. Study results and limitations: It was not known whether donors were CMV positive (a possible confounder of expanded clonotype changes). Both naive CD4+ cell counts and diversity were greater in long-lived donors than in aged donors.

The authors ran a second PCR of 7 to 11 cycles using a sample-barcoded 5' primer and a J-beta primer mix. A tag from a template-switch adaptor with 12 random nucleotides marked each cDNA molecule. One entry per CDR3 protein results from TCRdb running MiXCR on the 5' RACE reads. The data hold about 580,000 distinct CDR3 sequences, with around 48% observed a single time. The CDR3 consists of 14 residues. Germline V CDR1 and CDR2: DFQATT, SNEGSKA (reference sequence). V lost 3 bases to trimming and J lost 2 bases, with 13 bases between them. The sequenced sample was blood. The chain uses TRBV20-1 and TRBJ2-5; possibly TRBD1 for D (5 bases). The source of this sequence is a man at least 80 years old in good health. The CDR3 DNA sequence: TGCAGTGCTAGTCCGGCAGGGCAACAAGAGACCCAGTACTTC. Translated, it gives CSASPAGQQETQYF.